Sequencing of this TCR beta chain was carried out in a study of OX40 agonist ivuxolimab in advanced cancers. Overall study: Recorded diagnoses for dose-escalation patients were hepatocellular carcinoma, melanoma, renal cell or head and neck cancer. Treatment received earlier with anti-PD-1, anti-PD-L1 or anti-CTLA-4 agents was allowed, and around 40% had some. Findings of the study overall: Clonal expansion by week 6 occurred in CD4+ and CD8+ blood T cells (at 0.1 to 3.0 mg/kg).

The data were produced by immunoSEQ multiplex PCR, yet TCRdb's version contains in-frame clones alone and is incomplete. The sample records 70,000 to 85,000 clones, more than 90% being singletons. For this clone: Its antigen remains unidentified.

After removal of 6 bases from V and 1 base from J, the junction contained 9 bases not matched to a gene. Germline CDR1 SQVTM, CDR2 ANQGSEA. This CDR3 has 18 amino acids. The sample was CD4+ or CD8+ T cells sorted from blood, taken in a trial of the OX40 agonist ivuxolimab. This chain uses TRBV29-1 with TRBJ2-6, with 13 bases lining up with TRBD2. The sequence was obtained from an adult with an advanced solid tumor such as melanoma, head and neck, liver or kidney cancer. Here the CDR3 DNA reads TGCAGCGTGACAACACTAGCGGGAGGGGTATCTGGGGCCAACGTCCTGACTTTC. Translation: CSVTTLAGGVSGANVLTF.